Presented here are 32 T cell receptor beta chains from one specimen sequenced in a study of graft-versus-host responses after intestinal transplantation. These TCRs are of unknown antigen specificity. Data came from immunoSEQ multiplex PCR; TCRdb stores just in-frame clones and leaves some out. The sample yields about 100,000 clones, more than 75% seen once. Specimen: unstimulated CD4+ T cells sorted from spleen or lymph node cells, collected before transplant. These receptors all come from a human donor who was the organ donor for an intestinal transplant.

The table lists this clone with a few counts. V is TRBV7-7 and J is TRBJ2-1; possibly TRBD1 for D (5 bases). Germline CDR1 and CDR2: SSHAT and FNYEAQ (reference sequence). V was clipped by 4 bases and J by 5 bases, with 12 bases between them. The CDR3 length is 14 residues. The CDR3 sequence is CASSSNGANNEQFF. The CDR3 nucleotides read TGTGCCAGCAGCTCTAATGGGGCCAACAATGAGCAGTTCTTC.

The V and J genes are TRBV19 and TRBJ2-1, with D perhaps TRBD1 (5 bases). There are 13 residues in the CDR3. V was trimmed by 6 bases and J by 4 bases, leaving 10 bases between them. In germline, CDR1 is LNHDA, CDR2 SQIVND (reference sequence). CDR3 loop: CASRAQGYNEQFF. The CDR3 DNA reads as TGTGCCAGTAGGGCCCAGGGATACAATGAGCAGTTCTTC.

In its sample, this clone was seen once. The chain combines TRBV10-3 with TRBJ1-2, with TRBD1 as a possible D gene (5 bases). This CDR3 has 12 amino acids. Trimming cost V 2 bases and J 4 bases, with 5 bases left between them. The germline CDR1 and CDR2 sequences are ENHRY and SYGVKD. The CDR3 DNA is TGTGCCATCAGTGAGGGGGCCTATGGCTACACCTTC. It specifies CAISEGAYGYTF.

The gene calls are TRBV6-1 and TRBJ1-5, with D perhaps TRBD1 (5 bases). Deletions cut 7 bases from V and 5 bases from J, with 9 bases between. The CDR3 length is 12 residues. Germline V CDR1 and CDR2: MNHNS, SASEGT. CDR3 in amino acids: CASTGPYQPQHF. The CDR3 bases are TGTGCCAGCACGGGACCCTATCAGCCCCAGCATTTT.

The rearrangement links TRBV29-1 to TRBJ1-4, with D unresolved. The CDR3 spans 13 residues. Trimming cost V 7 bases and J 8 bases, with 17 bases left between them. The germline CDR1 and CDR2 sequences are SQVTM and ANQGSEA. The CDR3: CSAFRGPGEKLFF. In nucleotides, the CDR3 is TGCAGCGCATTTCGAGGGCCGGGCGAAAAACTGTTTTTT.

The chain combines TRBV19 with TRBJ2-6; the match to TRBD2 covers 8 bases. Germline assignment: CDR1 LNHDA and CDR2 SQIVND (reference sequence). V gave up 7 bases and J gave up 3 bases; unmatched junction bases: 8. The CDR3 sequence is 16 residues long. CDR3 residues: CASIPTGGDGANVLTF. The CDR3 nucleotides read TGTGCCAGTATCCCTACCGGGGGGGATGGGGCCAACGTCCTGACTTTC. The complete variable domain, with remaining parts taken from reference TRBV19 and TRBJ2-6, reads DGGITQSPKYLFRKEGQNVTLSCEQNLNHDAMYWYRQDPGQGLRLIYYSQIVNDFQKGDIAEGYSVSREKKESFPLTVTSAQKNPTAFYLCASIPTGGDGANVLTFGAGSRLTVL.

The V and J genes are TRBV4-1 and TRBJ1-3, with 7 nucleotides matching TRBD1. The CDR3 contains 15 residues. The junction had 6 bases not matched to a gene; V was cut back by 2 bases and J by 5 bases. Germline CDR1 is MGHRA and CDR2 is YSYEKL. CDR3 amino acids: CASSQPGTARNTIYF. The CDR3 DNA reads as TGCGCCAGCAGCCAACCTGGGACAGCAAGAAACACCATATATTTT.

The CDR3 here is CASSSYRGSGEQYF. DNA for the CDR3: TGTGCCAGCAGCTCCTACAGGGGCTCGGGCGAGCAGTACTTC. The chain employs TRBV7-8 and TRBJ2-7, with 7 bases matching TRBD1. The junction had 9 bases not matched to a gene; V was cut back by 4 bases and J by 6 bases. Germline loops: CDR1 SGHVS, CDR2 FQNEAQ. There are 14 residues in the CDR3. The entire variable domain, with the rest obtained from reference TRBV7-8 and TRBJ2-7, is as follows: GAGVSQSPRYKVAKRGQDVALRCDPISGHVSLFWYQQALGQGPEFLTYFQNEAQLDKSGLPSDRFFAERPEGSVSTLKIQRTQQEDSAVYLCASSSYRGSGEQYFGPGTRLTVT.

The chain is built from TRBV5-6 and TRBJ2-3, with 7 bases matching TRBD2. The CDR3 runs to 14 residues. CDR1 is SGHDT, CDR2 YYEEEE, per germline. Trimming at V came to 4 bases and at J to 6 bases, leaving 8 bases not matched to a gene. The CDR3 loop is CASSVSGTGDTQYF. The CDR3 coding sequence is TGTGCCAGCAGCGTGAGCGGGACCGGGGATACGCAGTATTTT.

This clone came up once. The J gene is TRBJ1-5, the V gene TRBV27; tentative D call: TRBD1 (6 bases). V shed 3 bases and J shed 3 bases, with 9 bases lying between them. The CDR3 is made up of 14 amino acids. The V gene's germline CDR1 is MNHEY and CDR2 SMNVEV (reference sequence). In DNA form, the CDR3 reads TGTGCCAGCAGTTTTTCGGGGGCCAATCAGCCCCAGCATTTT. Translating it yields CASSFSGANQPQHF.

V and J are TRBV5-8 and TRBJ2-5; 8 nucleotides line up with TRBD2. Germline CDR1 reads SGHTS; CDR2 reads YDEGEE. V lost 4 bases and J lost 2; bases outside the gene matches: 10. This CDR3 is built from 16 residues. CDR3 nucleotide sequence: TGTGCCAGCAGCCTGGGGACTAGTAATTTTCAAGAGACCCAGTACTTC. It encodes CASSLGTSNFQETQYF.

This rearrangement joins TRBV30 to TRBJ1-1; D is uncertain. V lost 6 bases and J lost 0, with 11 bases in between. The CDR3 consists of 13 residues. Germline values: CDR1 GTSNPN, CDR2 SVGIG (reference sequence). The CDR3 spells CACPGRVNTEAFF. For the CDR3, the DNA is TGTGCCTGTCCGGGTAGAGTGAACACTGAAGCTTTCTTT.

The V call is TRBV27, the J call TRBJ2-6; a weak D match, TRBD1 (6 bases). The CDR3 totals 16 residues. Looked up from germline, CDR1 is MNHEY and CDR2 is SMNVEV (reference sequence). V was clipped by 6 bases and J by 1 base, with 13 bases between them. The CDR3 is CASSLTGLSGANVLTF. DNA for the CDR3: TGTGCCAGCAGCCTGACAGGCCTGTCTGGGGCCAACGTCCTGACTTTC.

J is TRBJ2-7 and V is TRBV7-2; maybe TRBD2 (5 bases). Germline V gene sequence: CDR1 SGHTA, CDR2 FQGNSA. V was pared by 3 bases and J by 0 bases, with 15 bases between. The CDR3 runs to 16 residues. The chain's CDR3 is CASSFLGGLSSYEQYF. In DNA form, the CDR3 reads TGTGCCAGCAGCTTTCTAGGCGGGTTGAGCTCCTACGAGCAGTACTTC.

A note on this clone: Compared with germline, one end of the junction differs, possibly owing to a read error. V and J are TRBV10-3 and TRBJ1-1; D remains unclear. This CDR3 has 14 residues. CDR1 and CDR2 (germline): ENHRY, SYGVKD. The CDR3 sequence is CAISVSSVNAEAFF. CDR3 DNA: TGTGCCATCAGTGTAAGCAGCGTGAACGCTGAAGCTTTCTTT.

The chain is built from TRBV15 and TRBJ2-7; D may be TRBD1 (6 bases). Looked up from germline, CDR1 is LNHNV and CDR2 is YYDKDF (reference sequence). CDR3 length equals 15 residues. V dropped 3 bases and J dropped 3 bases, with 15 bases sitting between them. The CDR3 loop is CATSRVQGRVYEQYF. In nucleotides, the CDR3 is TGTGCCACCAGCAGGGTACAGGGAAGAGTCTACGAGCAGTACTTC.

The chain links TRBV28 to TRBJ2-1, with 7 nucleotides matching TRBD2. The CDR3 contains 13 residues. Trimming took 10 bases from V and 9 from J; bases not matched to a gene: 12. Germline assignment: CDR1 MDHEN and CDR2 SYDVKM. The CDR3 nucleotides read TGTGCCACCCAATCCCGATCGGGGGGTGAGCAGTTCTTC. It encodes CATQSRSGGEQFF. Full variable domain (remainder filled in from reference TRBV28 and TRBJ2-1): DVKVTQSSRYLVKRTGEKVFLECVQDMDHENMFWYRQDPGLGLRLIYFSYDVKMKEKGDIPEGYSVSREKKERFSLILESASTNQTSMYLCATQSRSGGEQFFGPGTRLTVL.

The rearrangement links TRBV30 to TRBJ2-7, with D possibly being TRBD1 (6 bases). Germline V lookup: CDR1 GTSNPN, CDR2 SVGIG (reference sequence). The CDR3 sequence is 12 residues long. Trimming pared 1 base from V and 3 bases from J, leaving 7 bases between. The chain's CDR3 is CAWSGGLYEQYF. CDR3 DNA sequence: TGTGCCTGGAGTGGGGGGCTCTACGAGCAGTACTTC.

The chain combines TRBV7-7 with TRBJ2-3; 9 bases align to TRBD2. The J segment lost 4 bases and the V segment lost 5 bases, leaving 7 bases of the junction unmatched. The germline V gene has CDR1 SSHAT and CDR2 FNYEAQ (reference sequence). This CDR3 spans 15 amino acids. The CDR3 sequence: CASSRSGGTSDTQYF. The CDR3 DNA reads as TGTGCCAGCAGCCGGAGCGGGGGGACCTCAGATACGCAGTATTTT.

On this clone itself: Different DNA sequences within this sample yield the same CDR3. This chain links TRBV19 with TRBJ1-5; D gene ambiguous. The germline gives CDR1 LNHDA, CDR2 SQIVND (reference sequence). V dropped 4 bases and J dropped 5 bases, with 9 bases sitting between them. The CDR3 is 13 amino acids. The CDR3 sequence: CASSTTGDQPQHF. In nucleotides, the CDR3 is TGTGCCAGTAGTACAACGGGAGATCAGCCCCAGCATTTT.

A single count supports this clone. The chain's CDR3 is CASSLAVRQGAANEKLFF. CDR3 coding DNA: TGTGCCAGCAGCTTGGCCGTTCGACAGGGGGCTGCTAATGAAAAACTGTTTTTT. The rearrangement links TRBV5-5 to TRBJ1-4, with 10 bases that match TRBD1. Germline-derived CDR1 and CDR2 are SGHKS and YYEKEE (reference sequence). V lost 0 bases, J lost 3 bases, and 8 bases stayed unmatched. The CDR3 sequence is 18 residues long.

The rearrangement uses TRBV10-3 and TRBJ1-1; D perhaps matches TRBD1 (6 bases). Per the germline V gene, CDR1 is ENHRY and CDR2 is SYGVKD. Trimming pared 10 bases from V and 7 bases from J, leaving 19 bases between. This CDR3 is 13 amino acids long. The CDR3 here is CATSEQGGNEAFF. CDR3 nucleotides: TGTGCCACCTCAGAACAGGGTGGGAATGAAGCTTTCTTT.

This clone was observed a single time. The rearrangement joins TRBV28 to TRBJ1-3; possible D gene TRBD1, 5 bases. Between the trimmed V and J ends, which lost 6 bases and 2 bases, there was a span of 20 bases. The germline gives CDR1 MDHEN, CDR2 SYDVKM. CDR3 size: 17 residues. In nucleotides, the CDR3 is TGTGCCAGCAGACCTTATGGGGCAGGCCGGACTGGAAACACCATATATTTT. This sequence encodes CASRPYGAGRTGNTIYF.

This sequence joins TRBV29-1 and TRBJ1-1; 8 bases map to TRBD1. J gave up 11 bases and V 3 bases, and 8 bases lay outside the gene matches. The CDR3 is 12 amino acids. From germline, CDR1 is SQVTM and CDR2 ANQGSEA. The CDR3 here is CSVDGGTGSAFF. CDR3 DNA: TGCAGCGTTGACGGCGGGACAGGCTCGGCTTTCTTT.

The rearrangement links TRBV6-6 to TRBJ2-7, with no clear D. V lost 2 bases and J lost 6, with 17 bases in between. The germline V gene has CDR1 MNHNY and CDR2 SVGAGI (reference sequence). This CDR3 spans 15 amino acids. CDR3 sequence reads: CASSYPPQFMGEQYF. The CDR3 DNA reads as TGTGCCAGCAGTTACCCGCCCCAGTTTATGGGCGAGCAGTACTTC.

This clone turned up a few times. The J gene is TRBJ1-6, the V gene TRBV19; D perhaps matches TRBD1 (6 bases). This CDR3 has 15 residues. V was trimmed by 4 bases and J by 7 bases, leaving 14 bases between them. CDR1 is LNHDA and CDR2 is SQIVND in the germline V gene (reference sequence). The CDR3 loop is CASSTGAGTNSPLHF. As DNA, the CDR3 is TGTGCCAGTAGTACGGGGGCAGGGACGAATTCACCCCTCCACTTT.

The chain carries TRBV7-2 and TRBJ2-1; 10 bases are shared with TRBD1. The V gene end was trimmed by 5 bases and the J gene end by 6 bases; junction bases not matched to a gene: 4. In germline, CDR1 is SGHTA, CDR2 FQGNSA. The CDR3 is made up of 14 amino acids. CDR3: CASSPRTGGNEQFF. The CDR3 nucleotides are TGTGCCAGCAGCCCGCGGACAGGGGGCAATGAGCAGTTCTTC. Supplemented by reference TRBV7-2 and TRBJ2-1, the full variable domain reads GAGVSQSPSNKVTEKGKDVELRCDPISGHTALYWYRQSLGQGLEFLIYFQGNSAPDKSGLPSDRFSAERTGGSVSTLTIQRTQQEDSAVYLCASSPRTGGNEQFFGPGTRLTVL.

The chain employs TRBV6-5 and TRBJ1-4; D uncertain. Per the germline V gene, CDR1 is MNHEY and CDR2 is SVGAGI. Trimming cost V 4 bases and J 5 bases, with 5 bases left between them. The CDR3 is 12 residues long. This CDR3 reads CASSSQNEKLFF. Written as DNA, the CDR3 is TGTGCCAGCAGTTCGCAAAATGAAAAACTGTTTTTT.

This clone was picked up one time. This chain links TRBV18 with TRBJ1-3; tentatively, D is TRBD1 (6 bases). CDR1 and CDR2 (germline): KGHSH, LQKENI. The V and J ends lost 2 bases and 4 bases respectively, with 21 bases between them. CDR3 length equals 18 residues. The CDR3 DNA reads as TGTGCCAGCTCACCATACGGGACACAGATTCGTCGCGGAAACACCATATATTTT. Translation: CASSPYGTQIRRGNTIYF.

The CDR3 sequence: CASSSGLAGGQETQYF. CDR3 DNA sequence: TGTGCCAGCAGCTCCGGACTAGCGGGGGGGCAAGAGACCCAGTACTTC. The chain employs TRBV9 and TRBJ2-5, with 15 nucleotides matching TRBD2. J gave up 2 bases and V 4 bases, and 3 bases lay outside the gene matches. The germline V gene has CDR1 SGDLS and CDR2 YYNGEE. The CDR3 is 16 amino acids.

The V and J genes are TRBV7-2 and TRBJ1-1; weak D call: TRBD1 (6 bases). Germline-derived CDR1 and CDR2 are SGHTA and FQGNSA. The V end lost 4 bases, the J end lost 2 bases, and 14 bases lay between the germline ends. This CDR3 contains 15 residues. CDR3 bases: TGTGCCAGCAGCTACCGAGGGGGATTAAACACTGAAGCTTTCTTT. Amino acids: CASSYRGGLNTEAFF.

This chain joins TRBV21-1 and TRBJ1-5. TRBV21-1 is a pseudogene. This CDR3 comprises 17 residues. The CDR3, as DNA: TGTGCCAGCAGCAAGGAGGCCCATGCGACGGACAATCAGCCCCAGCATTTT. The encoded protein is CASSKEAHATDNQPQHF.